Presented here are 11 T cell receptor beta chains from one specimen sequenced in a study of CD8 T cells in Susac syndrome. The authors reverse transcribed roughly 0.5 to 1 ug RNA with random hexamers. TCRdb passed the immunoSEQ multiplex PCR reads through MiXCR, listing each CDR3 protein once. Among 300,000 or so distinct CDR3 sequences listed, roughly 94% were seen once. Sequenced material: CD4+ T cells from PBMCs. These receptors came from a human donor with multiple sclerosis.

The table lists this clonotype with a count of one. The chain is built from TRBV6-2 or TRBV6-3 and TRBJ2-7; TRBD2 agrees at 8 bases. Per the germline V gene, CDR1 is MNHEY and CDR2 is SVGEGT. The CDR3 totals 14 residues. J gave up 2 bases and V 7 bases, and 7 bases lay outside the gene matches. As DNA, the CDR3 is TGTGCCAGCACCCCGGGAGGGCCTCCCTACGAGCAGTACTTC. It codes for CASTPGGPPYEQYF.

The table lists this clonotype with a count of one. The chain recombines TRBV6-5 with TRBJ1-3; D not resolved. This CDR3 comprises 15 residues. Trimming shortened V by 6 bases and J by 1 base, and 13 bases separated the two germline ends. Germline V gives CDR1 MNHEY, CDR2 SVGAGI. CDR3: CASRTTAVSGNTIYF. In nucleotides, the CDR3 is TGTGCCAGCAGAACGACGGCCGTTTCTGGAAACACCATATATTTT.

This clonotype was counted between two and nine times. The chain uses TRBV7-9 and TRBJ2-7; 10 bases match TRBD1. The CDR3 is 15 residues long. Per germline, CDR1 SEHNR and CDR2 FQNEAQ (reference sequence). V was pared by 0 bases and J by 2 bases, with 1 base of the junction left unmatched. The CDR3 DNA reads TGTGCCAGCAGCTTAGCCGGGACAGGGGCCTACGAGCAGTACTTC. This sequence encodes CASSLAGTGAYEQYF.

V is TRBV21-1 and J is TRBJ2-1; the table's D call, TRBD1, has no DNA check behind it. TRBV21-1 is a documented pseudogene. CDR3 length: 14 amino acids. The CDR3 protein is CASKGTGTYNEQFF. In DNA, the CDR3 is TGTGCCAGCAAGGGGACAGGTACCTACAATGAGCAGTTCTTC.

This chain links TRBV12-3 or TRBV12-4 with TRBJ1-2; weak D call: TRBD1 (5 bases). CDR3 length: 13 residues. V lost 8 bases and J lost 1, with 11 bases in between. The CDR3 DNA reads TGTGCCAGCGGAGTACAGGTTAACTATGGCTACACCTTC. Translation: CASGVQVNYGYTF.

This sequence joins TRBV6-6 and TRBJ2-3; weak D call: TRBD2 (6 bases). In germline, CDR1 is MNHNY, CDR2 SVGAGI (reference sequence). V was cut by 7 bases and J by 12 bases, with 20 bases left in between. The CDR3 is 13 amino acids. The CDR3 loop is CASTPSPGTSQYF. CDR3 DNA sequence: TGTGCCAGCACCCCATCCCCCGGGACTTCTCAGTATTTT.

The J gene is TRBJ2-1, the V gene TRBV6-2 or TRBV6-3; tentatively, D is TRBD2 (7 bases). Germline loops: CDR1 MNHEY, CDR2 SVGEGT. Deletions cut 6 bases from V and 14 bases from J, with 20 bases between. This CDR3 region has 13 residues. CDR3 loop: CASRTQQGGREFF. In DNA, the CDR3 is TGTGCCAGCAGAACTCAACAGGGAGGGCGGGAGTTCTTC.

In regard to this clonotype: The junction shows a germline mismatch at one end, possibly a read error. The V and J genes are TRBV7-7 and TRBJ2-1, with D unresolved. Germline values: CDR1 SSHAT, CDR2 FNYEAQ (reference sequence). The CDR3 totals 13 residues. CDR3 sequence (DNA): TGTGCTAGCAGCCCCGCCGTCTACAATGAGCAGTTCTTC. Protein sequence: CASSPAVYNEQFF.

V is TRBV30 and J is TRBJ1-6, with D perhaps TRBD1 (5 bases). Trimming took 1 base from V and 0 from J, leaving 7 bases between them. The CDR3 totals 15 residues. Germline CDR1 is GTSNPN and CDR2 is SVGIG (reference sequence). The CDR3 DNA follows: TGTGCCTGGAGTGGGGGGAGCTCCTATAATTCACCCCTCCACTTT. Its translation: CAWSGGSSYNSPLHF. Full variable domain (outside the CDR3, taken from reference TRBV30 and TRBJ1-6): SQTIHQWPATLVQPVGSPLSLECTVEGTSNPNLYWYRQAAGRGLQLLFYSVGIGQISSEVPQNLSASRPQDRQFILSSKKLLLSDSGFYLCAWSGGSSYNSPLHFGNGTRLTVT.

The CDR3 sequence: CASKGTGSQPQHF. The CDR3 DNA sequence: TGTGCCAGCAAGGGGACAGGGAGTCAGCCCCAGCATTTT. The chain recombines TRBV12-3 or TRBV12-4 with TRBJ1-5, with 9 bases lining up with TRBD1. The trim removed 7 bases at V and 6 bases at J, leaving 4 bases unmatched. The CDR3 runs 13 residues.

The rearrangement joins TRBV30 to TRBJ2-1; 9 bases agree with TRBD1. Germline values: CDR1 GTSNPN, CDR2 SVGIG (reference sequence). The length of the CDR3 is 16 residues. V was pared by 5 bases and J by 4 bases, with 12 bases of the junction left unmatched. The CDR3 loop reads CAWGGRTGQGYNEQFF. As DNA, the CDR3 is TGTGCCTGGGGAGGACGTACGGGACAGGGTTACAATGAGCAGTTCTTC.